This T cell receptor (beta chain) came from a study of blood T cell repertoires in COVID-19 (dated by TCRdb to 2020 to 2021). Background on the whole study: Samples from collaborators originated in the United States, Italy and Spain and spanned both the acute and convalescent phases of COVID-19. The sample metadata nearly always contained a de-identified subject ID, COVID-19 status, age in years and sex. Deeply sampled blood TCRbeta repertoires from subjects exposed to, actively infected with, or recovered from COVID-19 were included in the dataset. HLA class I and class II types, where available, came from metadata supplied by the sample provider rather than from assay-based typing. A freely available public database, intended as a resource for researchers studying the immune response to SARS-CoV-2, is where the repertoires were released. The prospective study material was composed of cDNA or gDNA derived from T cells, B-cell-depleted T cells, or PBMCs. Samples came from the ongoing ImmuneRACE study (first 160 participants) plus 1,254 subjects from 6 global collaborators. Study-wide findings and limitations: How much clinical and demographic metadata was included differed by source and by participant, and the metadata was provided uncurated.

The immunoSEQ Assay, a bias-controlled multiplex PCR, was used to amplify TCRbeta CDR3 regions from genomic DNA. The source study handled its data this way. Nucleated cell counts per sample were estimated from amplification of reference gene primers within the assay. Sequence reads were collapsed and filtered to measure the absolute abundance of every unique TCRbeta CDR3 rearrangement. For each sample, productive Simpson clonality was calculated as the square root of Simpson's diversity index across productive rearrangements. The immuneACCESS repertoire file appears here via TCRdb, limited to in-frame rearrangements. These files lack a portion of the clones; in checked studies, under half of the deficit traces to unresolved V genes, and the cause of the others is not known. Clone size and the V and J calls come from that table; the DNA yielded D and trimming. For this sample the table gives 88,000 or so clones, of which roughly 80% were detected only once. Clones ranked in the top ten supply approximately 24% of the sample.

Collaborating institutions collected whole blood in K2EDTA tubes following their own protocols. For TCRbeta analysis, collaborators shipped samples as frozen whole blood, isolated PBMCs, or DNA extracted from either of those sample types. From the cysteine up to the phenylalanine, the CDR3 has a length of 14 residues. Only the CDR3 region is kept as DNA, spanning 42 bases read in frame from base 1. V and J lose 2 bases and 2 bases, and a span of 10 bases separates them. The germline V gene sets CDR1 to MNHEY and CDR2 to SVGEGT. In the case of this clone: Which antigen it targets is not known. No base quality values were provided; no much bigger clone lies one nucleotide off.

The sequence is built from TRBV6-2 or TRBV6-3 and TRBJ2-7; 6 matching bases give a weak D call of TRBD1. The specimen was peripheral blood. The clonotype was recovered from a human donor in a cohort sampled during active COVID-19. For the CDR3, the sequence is CASSYPTGTYEQYF. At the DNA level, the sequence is TGTGCCAGCAGTTACCCAACAGGGACCTACGAGCAGTACTTC.